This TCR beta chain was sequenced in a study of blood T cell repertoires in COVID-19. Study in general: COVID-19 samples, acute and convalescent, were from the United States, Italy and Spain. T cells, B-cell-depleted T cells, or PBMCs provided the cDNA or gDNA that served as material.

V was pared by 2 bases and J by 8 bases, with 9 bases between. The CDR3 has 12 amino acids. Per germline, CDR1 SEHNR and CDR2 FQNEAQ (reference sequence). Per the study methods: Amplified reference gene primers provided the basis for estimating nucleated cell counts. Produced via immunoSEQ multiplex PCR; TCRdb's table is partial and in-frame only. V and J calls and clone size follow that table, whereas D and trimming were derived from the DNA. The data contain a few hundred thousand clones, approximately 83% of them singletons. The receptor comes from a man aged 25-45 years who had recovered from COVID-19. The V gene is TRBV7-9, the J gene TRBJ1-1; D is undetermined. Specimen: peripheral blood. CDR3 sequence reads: CASSLHSREAFF. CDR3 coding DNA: TGTGCCAGCAGCTTACATTCCAGAGAAGCTTTCTTT.